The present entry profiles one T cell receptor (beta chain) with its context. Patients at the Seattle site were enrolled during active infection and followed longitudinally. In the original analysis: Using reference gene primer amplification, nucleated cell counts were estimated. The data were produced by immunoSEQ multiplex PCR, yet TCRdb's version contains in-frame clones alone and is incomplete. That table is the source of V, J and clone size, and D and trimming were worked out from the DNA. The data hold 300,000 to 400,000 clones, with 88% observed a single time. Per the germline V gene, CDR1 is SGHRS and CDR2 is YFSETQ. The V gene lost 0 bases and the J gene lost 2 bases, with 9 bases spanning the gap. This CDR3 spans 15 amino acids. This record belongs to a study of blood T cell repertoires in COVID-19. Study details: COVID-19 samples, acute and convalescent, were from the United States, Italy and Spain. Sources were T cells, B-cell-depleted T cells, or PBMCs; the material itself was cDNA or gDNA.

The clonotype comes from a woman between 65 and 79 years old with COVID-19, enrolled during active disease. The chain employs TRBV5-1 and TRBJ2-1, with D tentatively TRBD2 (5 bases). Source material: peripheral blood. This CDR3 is CASSLGGSAYNEQFF. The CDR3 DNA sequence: TGCGCCAGCAGCTTGGGAGGGTCCGCCTACAATGAGCAGTTCTTC.